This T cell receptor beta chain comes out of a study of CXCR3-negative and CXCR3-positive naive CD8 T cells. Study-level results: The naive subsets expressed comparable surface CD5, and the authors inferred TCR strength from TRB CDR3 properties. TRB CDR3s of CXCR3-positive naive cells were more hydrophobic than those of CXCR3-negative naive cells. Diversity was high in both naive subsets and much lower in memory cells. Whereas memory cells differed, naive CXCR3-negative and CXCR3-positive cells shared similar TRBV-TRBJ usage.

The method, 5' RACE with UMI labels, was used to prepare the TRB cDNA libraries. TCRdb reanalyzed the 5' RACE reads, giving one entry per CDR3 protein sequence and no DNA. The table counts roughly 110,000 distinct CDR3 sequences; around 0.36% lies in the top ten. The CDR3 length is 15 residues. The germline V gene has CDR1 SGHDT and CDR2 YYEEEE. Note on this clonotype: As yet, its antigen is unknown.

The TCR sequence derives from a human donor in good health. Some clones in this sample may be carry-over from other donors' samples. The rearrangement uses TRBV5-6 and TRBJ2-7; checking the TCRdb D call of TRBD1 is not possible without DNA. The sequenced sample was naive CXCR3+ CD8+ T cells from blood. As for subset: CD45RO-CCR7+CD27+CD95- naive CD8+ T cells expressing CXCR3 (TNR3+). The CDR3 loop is CASSSATSGPYEQYF.